This entry lists 32 T cell receptor beta chains sequenced from one sample in a study of blood T cells in healthy people across ages. For the second PCR, which ran for about 7 to 11 cycles, a sample-barcoded 5' primer and a J-beta primer mix were used. One entry per CDR3 protein, called by TCRdb with MiXCR from the 5' RACE reads. The sample shows over 1,500,000 distinct CDR3 sequences, about 39% of them seen only once. The sample consisted of blood. The receptors derive from a human donor in good health.

This chain joins TRBV19 and TRBJ1-2; 12 nucleotides line up with TRBD1. Germline trimming cut 5 bases from V and 3 bases from J; bases unmatched to any gene: 4. Germline CDR1 and CDR2: LNHDA and SQIVND (reference sequence). The CDR3 has 15 residues. Here the CDR3 DNA reads TGTGCCAGTAGTTGGGACAGGGGGCGCGACTATGGCTACACCTTC. Translation gives CASSWDRGRDYGYTF.

The rearrangement joins TRBV6-2 or TRBV6-3 to TRBJ2-3, with 13 bases matching TRBD2. The germline V gene encodes CDR1 MNHEY and CDR2 SVGEGT. The CDR3 runs to 17 residues. V was pared by 5 bases and J by 0 bases, with 5 bases of the junction left unmatched. The CDR3 nucleotides read TGTGCCAGCAGTAGGACTAGCGGGGGCCTTAGCACAGATACGCAGTATTTT. Translation: CASSRTSGGLSTDTQYF.

This clonotype was observed a few times. This sequence joins TRBV29-1 and TRBJ2-4, with 10 positions matching TRBD1. The last part of the DNA fits TRBJ2-5 better; the J call may be wrong. The CDR3 is made up of 14 amino acids. The germline CDR1 and CDR2 sequences are SQVTM and ANQGSEA. The CDR3 region has the DNA TGCAGCGTCGCCGGGACAGGGGTTAGGGAGACCCAGTACTTC. This encodes CSVAGTGVRETQYF.

The chain has TRBV5-1 and TRBJ1-2; 7 bases align to TRBD1. V dropped 0 bases and J dropped 0; count of bases not matched to a gene: 5. Germline loops: CDR1 SGHRS, CDR2 YFSETQ. This CDR3 is built from 16 residues. Here the CDR3 reads CASSLAVDRANYGYTF. The CDR3 DNA sequence: TGCGCCAGCAGCTTGGCCGTAGACAGGGCTAACTATGGCTACACCTTC.

The genes are TRBV12-5 and TRBJ1-5, with D possibly matching TRBD1 (5 bases). Germline loops: CDR1 LGHNT, CDR2 FRNRAP. The CDR3 covers 16 residues. V was clipped by 2 bases and J by 5 bases, with 16 bases between them. Here the CDR3 reads CASGLRRSGSDQPQHF. The DNA of the CDR3 is TGTGCTAGTGGTTTGAGACGGTCAGGGAGCGATCAGCCCCAGCATTTT.

V gene TRBV2 combines with J gene TRBJ2-1; 11 bases align to TRBD1. Germline values: CDR1 SNHLY, CDR2 FYNNEI. The ends lost 6 bases at V and 3 bases at J; junction bases unmatched: 4. The CDR3 is 15 residues long. Written as DNA, the CDR3 is TGTGCCAGCAGACCCGGGACAGGGGGCTACAATGAGCAGTTCTTC. This translates into CASRPGTGGYNEQFF.

This clonotype was seen a few times. This chain joins TRBV7-2 and TRBJ1-5; no firm D call. V was trimmed by 1 base and J by 0 bases, leaving 10 bases between them. This CDR3 comprises 16 residues. The germline gives CDR1 SGHTA, CDR2 FQGNSA. The CDR3 DNA reads as TGTGCCAGCAGCTTAGAGGGTGCGTATAGCAATCAGCCCCAGCATTTT. Translating gives CASSLEGAYSNQPQHF.

As concerns this clonotype: Compared with germline, one end of the junction differs, possibly owing to a read error. J is TRBJ1-1 and V is TRBV7-6, with 8 bases identical to TRBD1. Germline-derived CDR1 and CDR2 are SGHVS and FNYEAQ. CDR3 size: 15 residues. This CDR3 reads CVSSSFDRGNTEAFF. The CDR3 coding sequence is TGTGTCAGCAGCTCTTTTGACAGGGGGAACACTGAAGCTTTCTTT.

This clonotype has just a few counts. V gene TRBV4-2 combines with J gene TRBJ2-3; TRBD1 is a possible D gene (5 bases). The V end was cut by 4 bases, the J end by 2 bases, with 16 bases between. In germline, CDR1 is LGHNA, CDR2 YNFKEQ. The CDR3 has 16 residues. In DNA form, the CDR3 reads TGTGCCAGCAGCCCCCCGGGCAGGGTCCCCACAGATACGCAGTATTTT. It codes for CASSPPGRVPTDTQYF.

This clonotype was seen only a few times. The chain joins TRBV6-5 to TRBJ2-1; 11 nucleotides align to TRBD1. The germline CDR1 and CDR2 sequences are MNHEY and SVGAGI. The J segment lost 6 bases and the V segment lost 5 bases, leaving 6 bases of the junction unmatched. The CDR3 consists of 15 residues. The CDR3 DNA reads TGTGCCAGCAGTCTGGACAGGGGGCGAATCAATGAGCAGTTCTTC. It encodes CASSLDRGRINEQFF.

This clonotype was picked up a small number of times. The gene calls are TRBV7-2 and TRBJ2-3, with 11 bases identical to TRBD1. V was pared by 5 bases and J by 3 bases, with 7 bases of the junction left unmatched. Germline V gene data show CDR1 as SGHTA and CDR2 as FQGNSA. This CDR3 region has 16 residues. The CDR3 is CASSPRTGGWTDTQYF. CDR3 bases: TGTGCCAGCAGCCCCCGGACAGGGGGCTGGACAGATACGCAGTATTTT. Using reference TRBV7-2 and TRBJ2-3 for the parts outside the CDR3, the full variable domain is GAGVSQSPSNKVTEKGKDVELRCDPISGHTALYWYRQSLGQGLEFLIYFQGNSAPDKSGLPSDRFSAERTGGSVSTLTIQRTQQEDSAVYLCASSPRTGGWTDTQYFGPGTRLTVL.

V gene TRBV3-1 combines with J gene TRBJ2-7; D perhaps matches TRBD2 (6 bases). Germline-derived CDR1 and CDR2 are LGHDT and YNNKEL (reference sequence). This CDR3 is 15 amino acids long. V lost 3 bases and J 5 bases, leaving 17 bases between the germline ends. The CDR3 DNA reads as TGTGCCAGCAGCCACTCTCCGGGGGAGTTCGACGAGCAGTACTTC. It specifies CASSHSPGEFDEQYF.

This clonotype has only a few counts. This rearrangement joins TRBV15 to TRBJ2-1, with D possibly matching TRBD2 (5 bases). This CDR3 has 13 residues. CDR1 is LNHNV, CDR2 YYDKDF, per germline (reference sequence). Trimming took 4 bases from V and 6 from J, leaving 10 bases between them. CDR3 protein: CATSTSDFNEQFF. CDR3 sequence (DNA): TGTGCCACCAGCACCTCGGACTTCAATGAGCAGTTCTTC.

The genes are TRBV2 and TRBJ1-2; 8 bases line up with TRBD1. Trimming at V came to 6 bases and at J to 5 bases, leaving 14 bases not matched to a gene. Looked up from germline, CDR1 is SNHLY and CDR2 is FYNNEI. The CDR3 is 16 amino acids. The CDR3 sequence: CASSEAAGQESYGYTF. In nucleotides, the CDR3 is TGTGCCAGCAGCGAGGCGGCGGGACAGGAGAGTTATGGCTACACCTTC.

This clonotype was picked up a small number of times. V and J are TRBV24-1 and TRBJ2-5; TRBD2 agrees at 9 bases. The J segment lost 1 base and the V segment lost 0 bases, leaving 2 bases of the junction unmatched. The CDR3 totals 16 residues. Germline values: CDR1 KGHDR, CDR2 SFDVKD. The CDR3: CATSDLGGLAQETQYF. CDR3 sequence (DNA): TGTGCCACCAGTGATTTGGGGGGACTAGCCCAAGAGACCCAGTACTTC.

The chain employs TRBV5-5 and TRBJ1-6; the D gene is possibly TRBD1 (5 bases). CDR3 size: 14 residues. CDR1 is SGHKS, CDR2 YYEKEE, per germline (reference sequence). Trimming shortened V by 0 bases and J by 7 bases, and 8 bases separated the two germline ends. CDR3 amino acids: CASSLVAGNSPLHF. CDR3 in DNA: TGTGCCAGCAGCTTGGTGGCAGGGAATTCACCCCTCCACTTT. The entire variable domain, with the rest obtained from reference TRBV5-5 and TRBJ1-6, is as follows: DAGVTQSPTHLIKTRGQQVTLRCSPISGHKSVSWYQQVLGQGPQFIFQYYEKEERGRGNFPDRFSARQFPNYSSELNVNALLLGDSALYLCASSLVAGNSPLHFGNGTRLTVT.

The V call is TRBV7-2, the J call TRBJ2-5; a weak D match, TRBD2 (5 bases). In germline, CDR1 is SGHTA, CDR2 FQGNSA. CDR3 size: 14 residues. The V gene lost 3 bases and the J gene lost 4 bases, with 12 bases spanning the gap. This chain's CDR3 is CASSFQHGGETQYF. The CDR3 DNA is TGTGCCAGCAGCTTCCAACACGGAGGAGAGACCCAGTACTTC.

This chain links TRBV28 with TRBJ1-1; no firm D call. Germline V gives CDR1 MDHEN, CDR2 SYDVKM. This CDR3 is 11 amino acids long. Trimming cost V 6 bases and J 8 bases, with 10 bases left between them. DNA for the CDR3: TGTGCCAGCAGGGGCGGACGGGAAGCTTTCTTT. Translated: CASRGGREAFF. The whole variable domain, remainder taken from reference TRBV28 and TRBJ1-1, is DVKVTQSSRYLVKRTGEKVFLECVQDMDHENMFWYRQDPGLGLRLIYFSYDVKMKEKGDIPEGYSVSREKKERFSLILESASTNQTSMYLCASRGGREAFFGQGTRLTVV.

This clonotype was counted only a few times. The J gene is TRBJ2-7, the V gene TRBV4-2, with D possibly matching TRBD1 (6 bases). The V gene's germline CDR1 is LGHNA and CDR2 YNFKEQ. This CDR3 comprises 13 residues. V was cut by 4 bases and J by 3 bases, with 10 bases left in between. CDR3 region: CASSPTGLYEQYF. CDR3 DNA sequence: TGTGCCAGCAGCCCTACAGGGCTCTACGAGCAGTACTTC.

This clonotype was seen more than once but under ten times. V and J are TRBV11-2 and TRBJ2-2; 9 nucleotides agree with TRBD2. The CDR3 extends over 18 amino acids. Germline lookup yields CDR1 SGHAT and CDR2 FQNNGV. The V and J ends lost 8 bases and 6 bases, in that order; junction bases with no gene match: 19. CDR3: CASSAGGLYRDGAGELFF. The CDR3 coding sequence is TGTGCCAGCTCGGCGGGGGGGCTTTATCGGGACGGTGCCGGGGAGCTGTTTTTT.

This clonotype was seen just once. V and J are TRBV19 and TRBJ2-3; TRBD1 matches at 7 bases. The CDR3 is made up of 14 amino acids. J was trimmed by 0 bases and V by 9 bases; bases with no gene match: 6. Germline values: CDR1 LNHDA, CDR2 SQIVND (reference sequence). The CDR3 protein is CASKDRTSTDTQYF. CDR3 DNA sequence: TGTGCCAGCAAGGACAGGACTAGCACAGATACGCAGTATTTT.

The table lists this clonotype with a few counts. The rearrangement joins TRBV6-2 or TRBV6-3 to TRBJ2-7, with 8 bases that match TRBD2. With V trimmed by 9 bases and J by 0 bases, 7 bases remained unmatched. The CDR3 length is 14 residues. Germline V lookup: CDR1 MNHEY, CDR2 SVGEGT. In nucleotides, the CDR3 is TGTGCCAGTACAGCGGGGGAGAGCTCCTACGAGCAGTACTTC. It yields the protein CASTAGESSYEQYF.

This clonotype was counted ten times or more. J is TRBJ2-1 and V is TRBV29-1, with D perhaps matching TRBD1 or TRBD2 (5 bases each). This CDR3 has 15 amino acids. V was pared by 4 bases and J by 0 bases, with 13 bases between. CDR1 is SQVTM, CDR2 ANQGSEA, per germline. The chain's CDR3 is CSVASGASSYNEQFF. The CDR3 DNA sequence: TGCAGCGTTGCCTCCGGGGCTAGCTCCTACAATGAGCAGTTCTTC.

The chain uses TRBV7-3 and TRBJ2-6, with 7 bases aligning to TRBD1. The V gene's germline CDR1 is SGHTA and CDR2 FQGTGA. The CDR3 spans 17 residues. Trimming took 2 bases from V and 4 from J; bases not matched to a gene: 8. CDR3 coding DNA: TGTGCCAGCAGCTTACGGGACAGCCGTCAGGGGGCCAACGTCCTGACTTTC. Protein sequence: CASSLRDSRQGANVLTF.

This clonotype appeared a few times. This chain connects TRBV4-2 to TRBJ1-1; D gene unclear. Trimming shortened V by 0 bases and J by 1 base, and 6 bases separated the two germline ends. The CDR3 is made up of 14 amino acids. The germline CDR1 and CDR2 sequences are LGHNA and YNFKEQ. The CDR3, as DNA: TGTGCCAGCAGCCAAGAGACATCGAACACTGAAGCTTTCTTT. Translation: CASSQETSNTEAFF.

This clonotype has more than one count but fewer than ten. The rearrangement joins TRBV4-2 to TRBJ2-7; the D is unclear. Germline values: CDR1 LGHNA, CDR2 YNFKEQ. With 0 bases removed from V and 6 bases from J, the gap between germline ends came to 15 bases. The CDR3 covers 15 residues. CDR3 residues: CASSQDRRAWGEQYF. Written as DNA, the CDR3 is TGTGCCAGCAGCCAAGATAGAAGGGCGTGGGGCGAGCAGTACTTC.

The sample holds a few counts of this clonotype. This chain links TRBV7-9 with TRBJ2-7, with D possibly TRBD1 on 6 matching bases. The germline V gene encodes CDR1 SEHNR and CDR2 FQNEAQ (reference sequence). This CDR3 region has 15 residues. Trimming removed 1 base at V and 0 bases at J, with 10 bases between. CDR3 coding DNA: TGTGCCAGCAGCTTAGACAGGGAAGGCTCCTACGAGCAGTACTTC. Amino acids: CASSLDREGSYEQYF.

In its sample, this clonotype was seen a few times. The rearrangement joins TRBV7-2 to TRBJ2-5; TRBD2 agrees at 8 bases. Germline V gene sequence: CDR1 SGHTA, CDR2 FQGNSA. Trimming took 5 bases from V and 3 from J; bases not matched to a gene: 2. The CDR3 covers 13 residues. The CDR3 DNA reads TGTGCCAGCAGCGGTAGCGGGGAAGAGACCCAGTACTTC. It is translated as CASSGSGEETQYF.

This chain links TRBV9 with TRBJ2-1, with D perhaps TRBD2 (6 bases). V dropped 4 bases and J dropped 8 bases, with 13 bases sitting between them. The V gene's germline CDR1 is SGDLS and CDR2 YYNGEE. There are 13 residues in the CDR3. The DNA of the CDR3 is TGTGCCAGCAGCCCACATTGGGGGGATGAGCAGTTCTTC. Translating gives CASSPHWGDEQFF.

The chain combines TRBV28 with TRBJ1-2; D is ambiguous. CDR1 is MDHEN and CDR2 is SYDVKM in the germline V gene. The V and J ends lost 1 base and 3 bases respectively, with 9 bases between them. The CDR3 totals 14 residues. The CDR3 region is CASSLFGVYYGYTF. CDR3 nucleotide sequence: TGTGCCAGCAGTTTATTTGGGGTTTACTATGGCTACACCTTC.

CDR3 nucleotides: TGCAGTGCTAGAGAAGGGGAAGTCAATCAGCCCCAGCATTTT. Translated: CSAREGEVNQPQHF. The genes are TRBV20-1 and TRBJ1-5; perhaps TRBD1 as D (5 bases). V was shortened by 0 bases and J by 3 bases, with 9 bases between the two germline ends. CDR1 is DFQATT and CDR2 is SNEGSKA in the germline V gene (reference sequence). The CDR3 loop spans 14 amino acids.

The gene calls are TRBV20-1 and TRBJ2-4; D uncertain. Per germline, CDR1 DFQATT and CDR2 SNEGSKA (reference sequence). Trimming removed 2 bases at V and 3 bases at J, with 14 bases between. The CDR3 is 15 amino acids. The CDR3 DNA is TGCAGTGCTAGAAGGGATGTCTTTGGCAAAAACATTCAGTACTTC. Its protein is CSARRDVFGKNIQYF.